This T cell receptor beta chain was found in a study of cytotoxic CD8 clonotypes in ibrutinib-treated CLL. Study overall: In all, 10 to 11 patients were relapsed/refractory, around 15 were treatment-naive and 17 were IGHV unmutated.

The data were produced by immunoSEQ multiplex PCR, yet TCRdb's version contains in-frame clones alone and is incomplete. Of under 300,000 clones in the sample, 70% were seen once. The study's findings and limits: At ibrutinib response, clonality increased, and at progression it declined back toward baseline.

A single count supports this clone. The antigen remains undetermined. This TCR was recovered from a human donor with chronic lymphocytic leukemia. The material was PBMCs, obtained after 24 months of ibrutinib treatment.

The CDR3 is CASSLGPLYEQYF. The CDR3 DNA sequence: TGTGCCAGCAGTCTAGGGCCCCTTTACGAGCAGTACTTC. This chain joins TRBV28 and TRBJ2-7, with no clear D. The V end lost 5 bases, the J end lost 4 bases, and 12 bases lay between the germline ends. The CDR3 loop spans 13 amino acids. The V gene's germline CDR1 is MDHEN and CDR2 SYDVKM.